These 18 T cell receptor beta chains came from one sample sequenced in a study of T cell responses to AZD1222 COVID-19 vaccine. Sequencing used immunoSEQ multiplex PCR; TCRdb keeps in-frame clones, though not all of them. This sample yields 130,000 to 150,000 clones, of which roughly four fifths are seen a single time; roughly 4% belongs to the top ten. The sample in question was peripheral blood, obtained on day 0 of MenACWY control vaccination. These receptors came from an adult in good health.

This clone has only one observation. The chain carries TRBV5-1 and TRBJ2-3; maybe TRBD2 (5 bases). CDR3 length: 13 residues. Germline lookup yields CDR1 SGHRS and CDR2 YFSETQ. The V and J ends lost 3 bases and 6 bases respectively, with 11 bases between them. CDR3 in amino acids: CASSSIPGDTQYF. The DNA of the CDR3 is TGCGCCAGCAGCTCGATTCCGGGGGATACGCAGTATTTT.

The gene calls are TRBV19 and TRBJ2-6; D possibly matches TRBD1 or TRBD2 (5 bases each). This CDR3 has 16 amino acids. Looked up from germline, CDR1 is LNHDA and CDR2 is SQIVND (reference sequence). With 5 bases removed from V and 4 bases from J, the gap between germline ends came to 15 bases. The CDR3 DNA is TGTGCCAGTAGTGTCGGTAGGGGAGCGGGGGCCAACGTCCTGACTTTC. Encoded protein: CASSVGRGAGANVLTF. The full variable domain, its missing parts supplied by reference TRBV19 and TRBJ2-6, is DGGITQSPKYLFRKEGQNVTLSCEQNLNHDAMYWYRQDPGQGLRLIYYSQIVNDFQKGDIAEGYSVSREKKESFPLTVTSAQKNPTAFYLCASSVGRGAGANVLTFGAGSRLTVL.

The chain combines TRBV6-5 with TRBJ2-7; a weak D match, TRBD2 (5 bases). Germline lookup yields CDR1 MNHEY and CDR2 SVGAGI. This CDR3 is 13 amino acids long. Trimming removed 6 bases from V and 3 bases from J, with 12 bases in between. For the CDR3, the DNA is TGTGCCAGCAGCATCTCGGAGGACTACGAGCAGTACTTC. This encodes CASSISEDYEQYF.

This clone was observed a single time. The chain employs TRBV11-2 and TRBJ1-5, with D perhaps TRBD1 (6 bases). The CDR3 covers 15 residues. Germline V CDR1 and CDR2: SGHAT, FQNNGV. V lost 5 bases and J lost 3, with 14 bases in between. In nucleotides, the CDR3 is TGTGCCAGCAGCCTCTCGACAGGATTCAATCAGCCCCAGCATTTT. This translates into CASSLSTGFNQPQHF.

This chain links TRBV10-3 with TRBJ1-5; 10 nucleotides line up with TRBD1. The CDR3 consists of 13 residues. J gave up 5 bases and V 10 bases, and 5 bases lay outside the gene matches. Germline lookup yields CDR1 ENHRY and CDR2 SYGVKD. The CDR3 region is CATGQGGDQPQHF. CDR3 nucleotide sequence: TGTGCCACCGGACAGGGGGGCGATCAGCCCCAGCATTTT.

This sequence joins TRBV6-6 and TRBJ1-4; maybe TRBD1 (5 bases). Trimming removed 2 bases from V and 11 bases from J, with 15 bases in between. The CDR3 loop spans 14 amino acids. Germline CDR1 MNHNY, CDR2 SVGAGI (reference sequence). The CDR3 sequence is CASSYAAEGRKLFF. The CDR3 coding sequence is TGTGCCAGCAGTTACGCCGCCGAGGGGCGGAAACTGTTTTTT.

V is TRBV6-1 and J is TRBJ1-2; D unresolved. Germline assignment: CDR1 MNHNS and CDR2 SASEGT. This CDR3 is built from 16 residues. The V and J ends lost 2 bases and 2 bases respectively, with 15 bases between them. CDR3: CASSEIIGDKNYGYTF. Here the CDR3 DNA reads TGTGCCAGCAGTGAAATAATTGGAGACAAGAACTATGGCTACACCTTC.

CDR3 sequence reads: CASSLDRGSGYTF. CDR3 nucleotides: TGTGCCAGCAGCCTTGACAGGGGATCTGGCTACACCTTC. The chain couples TRBV3-1 (or the pseudogene TRBV3-2) to TRBJ1-2; 8 bases fit TRBD1. CDR1 and CDR2 from the germline V gene are LGHDT and YNNKEL (reference sequence). The CDR3 loop spans 13 amino acids. Germline trimming cut 4 bases from V and 7 bases from J; bases unmatched to any gene: 5.

The CDR3 region is CASSLRQLTDTQYF. For the CDR3, the DNA is TGTGCCAGCAGCTTACGCCAGCTCACAGATACGCAGTATTTT. This rearrangement joins TRBV11-1 to TRBJ2-3; D remains ambiguous. Trimming pared 2 bases from V and 2 bases from J, leaving 8 bases between. This CDR3 spans 14 amino acids. Looked up from germline, CDR1 is SGHAT and CDR2 is FQDESV (reference sequence).

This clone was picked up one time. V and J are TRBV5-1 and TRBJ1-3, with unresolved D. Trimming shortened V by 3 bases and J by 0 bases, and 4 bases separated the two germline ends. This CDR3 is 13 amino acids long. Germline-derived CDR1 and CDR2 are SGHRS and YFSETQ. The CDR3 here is CASSSSSGNTIYF. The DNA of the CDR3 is TGCGCCAGCAGCTCATCCTCTGGAAACACCATATATTTT.

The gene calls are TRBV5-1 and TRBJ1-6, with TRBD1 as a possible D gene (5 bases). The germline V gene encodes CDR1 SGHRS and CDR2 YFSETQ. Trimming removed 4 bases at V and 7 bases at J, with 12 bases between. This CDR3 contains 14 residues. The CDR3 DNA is TGCGCCAGCAGCCGTGACAGTGCGAATTCACCCCTCCACTTT. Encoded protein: CASSRDSANSPLHF.

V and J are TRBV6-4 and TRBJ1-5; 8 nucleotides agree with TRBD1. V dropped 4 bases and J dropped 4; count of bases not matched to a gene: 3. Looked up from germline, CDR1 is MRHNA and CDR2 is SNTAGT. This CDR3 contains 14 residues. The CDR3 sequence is CASSATGGNQPQHF. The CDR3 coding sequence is TGTGCCAGCAGTGCAACAGGGGGGAATCAGCCCCAGCATTTT.

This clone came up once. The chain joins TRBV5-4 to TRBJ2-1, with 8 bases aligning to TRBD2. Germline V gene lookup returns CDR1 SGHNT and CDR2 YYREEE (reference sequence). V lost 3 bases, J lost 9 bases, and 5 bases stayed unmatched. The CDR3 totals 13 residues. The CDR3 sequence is CASSYRGGGEQFF. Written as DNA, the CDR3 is TGTGCCAGCAGCTACCGGGGGGGCGGTGAGCAGTTCTTC.

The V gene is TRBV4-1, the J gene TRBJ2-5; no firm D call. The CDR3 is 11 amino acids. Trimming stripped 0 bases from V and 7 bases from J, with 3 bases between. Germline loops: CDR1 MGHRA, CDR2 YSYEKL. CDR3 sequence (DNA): TGCGCCAGCAGCCAAGAGGGGACCCAGTACTTC. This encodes CASSQEGTQYF.

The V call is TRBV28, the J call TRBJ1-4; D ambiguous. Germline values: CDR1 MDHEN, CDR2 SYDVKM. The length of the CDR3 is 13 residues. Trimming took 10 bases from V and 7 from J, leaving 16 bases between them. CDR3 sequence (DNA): TGTGCCACCTCCCCTGGGCAGCCTGAAAAACTGTTTTTT. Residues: CATSPGQPEKLFF. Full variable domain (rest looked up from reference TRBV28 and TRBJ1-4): DVKVTQSSRYLVKRTGEKVFLECVQDMDHENMFWYRQDPGLGLRLIYFSYDVKMKEKGDIPEGYSVSREKKERFSLILESASTNQTSMYLCATSPGQPEKLFFGSGTQLSVL.

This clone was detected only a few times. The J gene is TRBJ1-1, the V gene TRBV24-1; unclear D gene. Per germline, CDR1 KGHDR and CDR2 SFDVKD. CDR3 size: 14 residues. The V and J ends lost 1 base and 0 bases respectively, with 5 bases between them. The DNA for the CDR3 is TGTGCCACCAGTGATTTTCGGATGAACACTGAAGCTTTCTTT. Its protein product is CATSDFRMNTEAFF.

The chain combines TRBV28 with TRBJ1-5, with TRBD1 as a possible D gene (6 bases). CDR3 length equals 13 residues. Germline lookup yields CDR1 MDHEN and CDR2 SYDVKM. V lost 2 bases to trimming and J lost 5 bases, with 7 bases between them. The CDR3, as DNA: TGTGCCAGCAGTTTAACAGGGTATCAGCCCCAGCATTTT. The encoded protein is CASSLTGYQPQHF.

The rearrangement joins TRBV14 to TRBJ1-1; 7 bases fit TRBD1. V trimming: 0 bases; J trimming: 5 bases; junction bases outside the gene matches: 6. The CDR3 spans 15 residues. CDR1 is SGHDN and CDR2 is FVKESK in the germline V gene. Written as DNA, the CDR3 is TGTGCCAGCAGCCAAGATTCGACAGGGAGGACTGAAGCTTTCTTT. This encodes CASSQDSTGRTEAFF.